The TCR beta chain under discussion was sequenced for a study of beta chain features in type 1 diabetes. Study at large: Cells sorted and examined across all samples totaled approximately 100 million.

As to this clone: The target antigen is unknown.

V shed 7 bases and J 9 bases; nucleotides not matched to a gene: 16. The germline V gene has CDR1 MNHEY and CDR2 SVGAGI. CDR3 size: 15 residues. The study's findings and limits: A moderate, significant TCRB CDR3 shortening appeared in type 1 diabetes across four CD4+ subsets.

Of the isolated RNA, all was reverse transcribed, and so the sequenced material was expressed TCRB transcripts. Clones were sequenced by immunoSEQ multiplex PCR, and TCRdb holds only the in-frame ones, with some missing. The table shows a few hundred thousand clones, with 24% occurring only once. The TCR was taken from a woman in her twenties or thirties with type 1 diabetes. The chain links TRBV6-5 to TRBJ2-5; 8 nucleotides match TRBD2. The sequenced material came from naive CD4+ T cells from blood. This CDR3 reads CASKRGLAQGRPQYF. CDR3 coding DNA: TGTGCCAGCAAGAGAGGACTAGCTCAGGGGAGACCCCAGTACTTC.